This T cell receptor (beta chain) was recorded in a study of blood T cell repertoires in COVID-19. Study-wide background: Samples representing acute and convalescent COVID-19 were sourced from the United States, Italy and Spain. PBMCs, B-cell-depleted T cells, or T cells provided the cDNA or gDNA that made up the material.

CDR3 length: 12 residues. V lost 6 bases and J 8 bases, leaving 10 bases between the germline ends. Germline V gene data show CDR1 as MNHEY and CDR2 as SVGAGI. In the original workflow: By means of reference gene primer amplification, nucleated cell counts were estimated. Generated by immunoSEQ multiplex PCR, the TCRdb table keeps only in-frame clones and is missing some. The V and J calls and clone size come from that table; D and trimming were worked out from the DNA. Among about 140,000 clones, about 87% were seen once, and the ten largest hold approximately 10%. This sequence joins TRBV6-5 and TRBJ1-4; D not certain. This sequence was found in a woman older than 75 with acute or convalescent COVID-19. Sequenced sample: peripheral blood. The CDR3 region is CASREAGEKLFF. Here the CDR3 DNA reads TGTGCCAGCAGAGAGGCGGGGGAAAAACTGTTTTTT.